The clone carrying this T cell receptor (beta chain) turned up a few times. Since a much larger clone is just one base distant, this may be a read error. The data stem from a study of blood T cells in healthy people across ages. Healthy Caucasian individuals from Russia aged about 6 to 100 were enrolled as donors. Collection of roughly 10 milliliters of peripheral blood was performed for each donor. A second 7 to 11 cycle PCR used barcoded and J-beta primers. A template-switch adaptor that had 12 random nucleotides put a tag on each cDNA molecule. One entry per CDR3 protein, called by TCRdb with MiXCR from the 5' RACE reads. The top ten hold around 30% of the sample, which has hundreds of thousands of distinct CDR3 sequences, 40% to 45% seen once. This CDR3 spans 14 amino acids. In germline, CDR1 is MNHEY, CDR2 SVGEGT. V was pared by 5 bases and J by 4 bases, with 13 bases between.

Sequencing was done on a sample of blood. The chain employs TRBV6-2 or TRBV6-3 and TRBJ2-3, with D maybe TRBD2 (6 bases). The TCR comes from a man older than 75 in good health. CDR3 DNA: TGTGCCAGCAGTGCCACCGGGAGTTCAGATACGCAGTATTTT. Translated: CASSATGSSDTQYF.